The 25 T cell receptor beta chains reported below all come from one sample, sequenced in a study of blood T cell repertoires in COVID-19. Assay: immunoSEQ multiplex PCR; the TCRdb copy retains only in-frame clones and omits some. The repertoire holds 100,000 to 150,000 clones, with about nine tenths as singletons. Sequenced sample: peripheral blood. The origin of the receptors is a man between 65 and 79 years old who had recovered from COVID-19.

This rearrangement joins TRBV2 to TRBJ2-2; D is possibly TRBD1 (6 bases). Germline CDR1 reads SNHLY; CDR2 reads FYNNEI. V lost 8 bases to trimming and J lost 0 bases, with 10 bases between them. The CDR3 extends over 14 amino acids. The CDR3 sequence: CASSRTANTGELFF. The CDR3 nucleotides read TGTGCCAGCTCGAGGACAGCGAACACCGGGGAGCTGTTTTTT. Full variable domain (rest looked up from reference TRBV2 and TRBJ2-2): EPEVTQTPSHQVTQMGQEVILRCVPISNHLYFYWYRQILGQKVEFLVSFYNNEISEKSEIFDDQFSVERPDGSNFTLKIRSTKLEDSAMYFCASSRTANTGELFFGEGSRLTVL.

The chain uses TRBV6-1 and TRBJ2-7, with a weak D call TRBD1 (5 bases). Trimming stripped 1 base from V and 6 bases from J, with 10 bases between. CDR1 is MNHNS, CDR2 SASEGT, per germline. CDR3 length: 13 amino acids. The CDR3: CASSEVRVGEQYF. CDR3 sequence (DNA): TGTGCCAGCAGTGAAGTCAGGGTAGGCGAGCAGTACTTC.

This chain joins TRBV5-1 and TRBJ2-5; weak D call: TRBD1 (5 bases). V was cut by 0 bases and J by 5 bases, with 14 bases left in between. The CDR3 sequence is 15 residues long. The germline V gene has CDR1 SGHRS and CDR2 YFSETQ. The CDR3 nucleotides read TGCGCCAGCAGCTTGGAGGGGTTCTCAATGGAGACCCAGTACTTC. It yields the protein CASSLEGFSMETQYF.

CDR3 loop: CSVDSYGYTF. DNA of the CDR3: TGCAGCGTTGACAGTTATGGCTACACCTTC. The chain has TRBV29-1 and TRBJ1-2; no firm D call. V shed 3 bases and J shed 5 bases, with 4 bases lying between them. Germline-derived CDR1 and CDR2 are SQVTM and ANQGSEA. CDR3 length: 10 amino acids.

The chain is built from TRBV7-8 and TRBJ1-1; no clear D. The CDR3 runs to 14 residues. V lost 3 bases, J lost 0 bases, and 8 bases lay in between. CDR1 is SGHVS, CDR2 FQNEAQ, per germline. For the CDR3, the DNA is TGTGCCAGCAGCTTTACAATTCTGAACACTGAAGCTTTCTTT. Its translation is CASSFTILNTEAFF.

V gene TRBV21-1 combines with J gene TRBJ2-7; TRBD2, the D gene given by the table, was not confirmed from the DNA. TRBV21-1 is labeled a pseudogene. The CDR3 sequence is 21 residues long. CDR3 region: CASSNRSRLAGERNYSYEQYF. The CDR3 nucleotides read TGTGCCAGCAGCAACCGATCCCGACTAGCGGGAGAGCGAAACTACTCCTACGAGCAGTACTTC.

The chain couples TRBV28 to TRBJ2-5; D ambiguous. The CDR3 contains 13 residues. Germline CDR1 reads MDHEN; CDR2 reads SYDVKM. Deletions cut 6 bases from V and 4 bases from J, with 12 bases between. CDR3 sequence (DNA): TGTGCCAGCAGCCTGCCCCCCGGAGAGACCCAGTACTTC. This gives the protein CASSLPPGETQYF.

The gene calls are TRBV5-1 and TRBJ2-4; 9 nucleotides agree with TRBD1. The CDR3 consists of 15 residues. Per the germline V gene, CDR1 is SGHRS and CDR2 is YFSETQ. Trimming took 1 base from V and 8 from J; bases not matched to a gene: 7. The CDR3 here is CASSLMGQGPYIQYF. CDR3 nucleotides: TGCGCCAGCAGCTTGATGGGACAGGGCCCTTACATTCAGTACTTC.

The V call is TRBV12-3 or TRBV12-4, the J call TRBJ2-5; tentatively, D is TRBD1 (5 bases). V lost 2 bases to trimming and J lost 5 bases, with 9 bases between them. This CDR3 is built from 13 residues. The CDR3 region is CASSLRQGETQYF. The CDR3, as DNA: TGTGCCAGCAGTTTACGGCAGGGTGAGACCCAGTACTTC.

The gene calls are TRBV7-9 and TRBJ2-3; 7 bases are a match to TRBD2. CDR1 is SEHNR and CDR2 is FQNEAQ in the germline V gene (reference sequence). The ends lost 1 base at V and 8 bases at J; junction bases unmatched: 9. The CDR3 extends over 15 amino acids. The CDR3 loop reads CASSLGGSAGATQYF. CDR3 nucleotide sequence: TGTGCCAGCAGCTTAGGCGGGTCGGCGGGAGCTACGCAGTATTTT.

V is TRBV27 and J is TRBJ2-3; 13 nucleotides align to TRBD2. V shed 5 bases and J 6 bases; nucleotides not matched to a gene: 5. The CDR3 has 15 residues. CDR1 and CDR2 from the germline V gene are MNHEY and SMNVEV (reference sequence). CDR3 sequence reads: CASSQGLAGLDTQYF. The CDR3 DNA follows: TGTGCCAGCAGTCAGGGACTAGCGGGGCTGGATACGCAGTATTTT.

The sample holds one count of this clone. Other DNA sequences in the same sample also yield this CDR3. V is TRBV3-1 (or the pseudogene TRBV3-2) and J is TRBJ2-3; unclear D gene. Germline V gene data show CDR1 as LGHDT and CDR2 as YNNKEL (reference sequence). V lost 2 bases and J 1 base, leaving 4 bases between the germline ends. The length of the CDR3 is 13 residues. CDR3: CASSQRGTDTQYF. In DNA form, the CDR3 reads TGTGCCAGCAGCCAACGGGGCACAGATACGCAGTATTTT.

The chain couples TRBV6-6 to TRBJ1-2; tentative D call: TRBD1 (6 bases). This CDR3 has 16 residues. Germline-derived CDR1 and CDR2 are MNHNY and SVGAGI (reference sequence). The germline V and J ends were trimmed by 5 bases and 0 bases, with 16 bases remaining between them. The CDR3 bases are TGTGCCAGCAGTCTTTCCGGGACAACAGCTAACTATGGCTACACCTTC. Protein: CASSLSGTTANYGYTF.

The chain joins TRBV6-2 or TRBV6-3 to TRBJ2-3; 8 bases line up with TRBD1. The CDR3 length is 14 residues. CDR1 is MNHEY and CDR2 is SVGEGT in the germline V gene. With V trimmed by 2 bases and J by 3 bases, 1 base remained unmatched. The CDR3 loop reads CASSYRQGTDTQYF. The CDR3 DNA reads TGTGCCAGCAGTTACCGACAGGGGACAGATACGCAGTATTTT.

This chain uses TRBV4-1 with TRBJ2-7, with 12 bases matching TRBD2. The V gene's germline CDR1 is MGHRA and CDR2 YSYEKL. There are 15 residues in the CDR3. V was pared by 3 bases and J by 7 bases, with 7 bases of the junction left unmatched. The CDR3 nucleotides read TGCGCCAGCAGCCAGACTAGCGGGAGAGTTGATGAGCAGTACTTC. Encoded protein: CASSQTSGRVDEQYF.

The genes are TRBV6-6 and TRBJ1-1; D not resolved. V was clipped by 0 bases and J by 6 bases, with 5 bases between them. The CDR3 is 12 residues long. The V gene's germline CDR1 is MNHNY and CDR2 SVGAGI (reference sequence). The CDR3 bases are TGTGCCAGCAGTTACTCTATATCTGAAGCTTTCTTT. This gives the protein CASSYSISEAFF.

The chain joins TRBV5-1 to TRBJ1-3, with a weak D call TRBD1 (5 bases). Germline CDR1 reads SGHRS; CDR2 reads YFSETQ. Trimming pared 0 bases from V and 4 bases from J, leaving 8 bases between. This CDR3 contains 14 residues. For the CDR3, the DNA is TGCGCCAGCAGCTTGGCAACAGGAGGAAACACCATATATTTT. Translated, it gives CASSLATGGNTIYF.

The chain recombines TRBV11-2 with TRBJ1-1; tentatively, D is TRBD1 (5 bases). This CDR3 region has 12 residues. Trimming took off 4 bases at V and 11 bases at J, with 14 bases between the two ends. From germline, CDR1 is SGHAT and CDR2 FQNNGV. The CDR3 sequence: CASSSDRGEAFF. The CDR3 coding sequence is TGTGCCAGCAGCTCTGACCGGGGGGAGGCTTTCTTT.

The genes are TRBV2 and TRBJ2-7; D is possibly TRBD2 (6 bases). The CDR3 has 13 amino acids. With 6 bases removed from V and 3 bases from J, the gap between germline ends came to 12 bases. Germline-derived CDR1 and CDR2 are SNHLY and FYNNEI. The CDR3 nucleotides are TGTGCCAGCAGGCGGGACGGGAACTACGAGCAGTACTTC. Its translation is CASRRDGNYEQYF. Full variable domain (rest looked up from reference TRBV2 and TRBJ2-7): EPEVTQTPSHQVTQMGQEVILRCVPISNHLYFYWYRQILGQKVEFLVSFYNNEISEKSEIFDDQFSVERPDGSNFTLKIRSTKLEDSAMYFCASRRDGNYEQYFGPGTRLTVT.

The rearrangement links TRBV27 to TRBJ2-2; maybe TRBD2 (6 bases). Trimming removed 3 bases from V and 5 bases from J, with 19 bases in between. The V gene's germline CDR1 is MNHEY and CDR2 SMNVEV (reference sequence). The length of the CDR3 is 17 residues. DNA of the CDR3: TGTGCCAGCAGTTTCCTCAGGGCCCGGGCGGGGACCGGGGAGCTGTTTTTT. Protein: CASSFLRARAGTGELFF.

The sample holds a few counts of this clone. The V gene is TRBV7-9, the J gene TRBJ1-1, with D possibly TRBD1 on 5 matching bases. V was pared by 3 bases and J by 5 bases, with 13 bases between. CDR3 length: 14 amino acids. The germline CDR1 and CDR2 sequences are SEHNR and FQNEAQ (reference sequence). CDR3 amino acids: CASSFGSGATEAFF. The CDR3 DNA is TGTGCCAGCAGCTTCGGGAGTGGGGCTACTGAAGCTTTCTTT.

The rearrangement links TRBV5-1 to TRBJ2-5; possibly TRBD2 for D (5 bases). CDR3 length equals 14 residues. V lost 2 bases, J lost 4 bases, and 12 bases lay in between. Germline V gene sequence: CDR1 SGHRS, CDR2 YFSETQ. The CDR3 here is CASSFLRVGETQYF. In nucleotides, the CDR3 is TGCGCCAGCAGCTTCTTGAGGGTTGGAGAGACCCAGTACTTC. The full variable domain, completed using reference TRBV5-1 and TRBJ2-5, is KAGVTQTPRYLIKTRGQQVTLSCSPISGHRSVSWYQQTPGQGLQFLFEYFSETQRNKGNFPGRFSGRQFSNSRSEMNVSTLELGDSALYLCASSFLRVGETQYFGPGTRLLVL.

CDR3 protein: CASSPSDGGGTEAFF. In nucleotides, the CDR3 is TGTGCCAGCTCACCCTCCGACGGGGGTGGAACTGAAGCTTTCTTT. The chain links TRBV18 to TRBJ1-1; possible D gene TRBD1, 5 bases. The CDR3 spans 15 residues. V lost 3 bases to trimming and J lost 5 bases, with 16 bases between them. Per the germline V gene, CDR1 is KGHSH and CDR2 is LQKENI.

The chain couples TRBV15 to TRBJ1-2; D remains unclear. V was cut by 9 bases and J by 3 bases, with 14 bases left in between. The CDR3 sequence is 13 residues long. The germline CDR1 and CDR2 sequences are LNHNV and YYDKDF (reference sequence). The CDR3 sequence: CATFSRVDYGYTF. The DNA of the CDR3 is TGTGCCACGTTTAGTCGGGTGGACTATGGCTACACCTTC.

V usage is TRBV27 and J usage is TRBJ2-7; 7 bases align to TRBD2. V lost 2 bases and J lost 9; bases outside the gene matches: 7. CDR3 length: 13 amino acids. Germline V gene lookup returns CDR1 MNHEY and CDR2 SMNVEV (reference sequence). The CDR3 coding sequence is TGTGCCAGCAGTTTAAGGGCGGGAGCTTTGCAGTACTTC. This gives the protein CASSLRAGALQYF.